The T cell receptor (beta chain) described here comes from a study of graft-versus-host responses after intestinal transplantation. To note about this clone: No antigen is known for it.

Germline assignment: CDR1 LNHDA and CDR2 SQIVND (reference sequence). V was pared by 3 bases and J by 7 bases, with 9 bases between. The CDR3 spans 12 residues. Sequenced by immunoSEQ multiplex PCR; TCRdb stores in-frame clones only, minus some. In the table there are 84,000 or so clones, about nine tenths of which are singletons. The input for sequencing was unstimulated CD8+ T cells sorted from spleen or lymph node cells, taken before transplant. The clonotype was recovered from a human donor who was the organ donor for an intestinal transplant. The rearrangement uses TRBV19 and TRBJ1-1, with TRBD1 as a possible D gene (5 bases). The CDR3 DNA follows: TGTGCCAGTAGTATTATTCAGGGTGAAGCTTTCTTT. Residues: CASSIIQGEAFF.